The sequence of this T cell receptor (beta chain) was determined in a study of blood T cell repertoires in COVID-19 (dated by TCRdb to about 2020). Turning to the overall study: The collaborator samples originated in the United States, Italy and Spain and spanned the acute and convalescent phases of COVID-19. Subjects who had been exposed to COVID-19, were actively infected with it, or had recovered from it provided the deeply sampled blood TCRbeta repertoires that made up the dataset. Nearly every sample came with metadata listing a de-identified subject ID, COVID-19 status, age in years and sex. The repertoires were made available in a free public database intended to serve as a resource for research on the immune response to SARS-CoV-2. Samples were obtained from the ongoing ImmuneRACE study (first 160 participants) and from 950 to 1,500 subjects provided by 6 global collaborators. HLA class I and class II types, where available, came from metadata supplied by the sample provider rather than from assay-based typing. The material from the prospective study consisted of cDNA or gDNA derived from T cells, B-cell-depleted T cells, or PBMCs. General findings and caveats noted by the study authors: Clinical and demographic metadata were provided uncurated, with the amount varying by source and participant.

The germline V and J ends show losses of 4 bases and 6 bases respectively, and no gene match explains 6 bases of the junction. The CDR3 holds 13 amino acids from the cysteine to the phenylalanine. Here the CDR3 DNA is all that survives: 39 bases in frame from base 1. CDR1 LNHDA and CDR2 SQIVND are derived from the germline V gene (reference sequence). TCRbeta CDR3 regions were amplified from genomic DNA by means of the immunoSEQ Assay, a bias-controlled multiplex PCR. The paper's data handling went like this. Within the assay, amplification of reference gene primers was used to estimate how many nucleated cells each sample contained. To quantify the absolute abundance of each unique TCRbeta CDR3 rearrangement, sequence reads were collapsed and filtered. For each sample, productive Simpson clonality was calculated as the square root of Simpson's diversity index across productive rearrangements. TCRdb obtained this table from immuneACCESS and retained in-frame rearrangements with V and J assigned. These tables miss some clones; where compared with another copy, unresolved V genes account for less than half of the shortfall, and the remainder is unexplained. V and J calls and clone size are those listed in that table; D and trimming were worked out from the DNA. This sample comprises some 370,000 clones, around four fifths of them detected only once. Clones ranked in the top ten supply over 4.5% of the sample.

Participants in the prospective study were enrolled through a virtual design, were aged about 18 to 90 years, and lived in approximately 25 United States geographic areas. In the prospective study, participants were assigned to cohorts based on the clinical history participants reported in a screening survey and a study questionnaire. Recovered participants in ImmuneRACE Cohort 3 were defined as having two consecutive negative NP/OP PCR tests, clearance from a healthcare professional, or resolution of symptoms. In the prospective study, mobile phlebotomists collected whole blood, serum and a nasopharyngeal or oropharyngeal swab from each participant. Additional blood draws and questionnaires over an approximately two-month period could optionally be provided by prospective study participants. Before DNA extraction, blood samples from the prospective study were shipped at room temperature or frozen.

Concerning this clone itself: The antigen this receptor binds is unknown. No base qualities exist here, and no much larger clone lies one base off it.

The receptor was derived from a woman between 50 and 59 years old who had recovered from COVID-19. Sequencing input: PBMCs or T cells enriched from blood (not recorded which). The chain employs TRBV19 and TRBJ2-7; the junction holds 7 bases that match TRBD1. The CDR3 protein: CASSTQQGSEQYF. The DNA sequence is TGTGCCAGTAGTACACAACAGGGGAGCGAGCAGTACTTC.